One and the same sample provided the 32 T cell receptor beta chains below, sequenced in a study of blood T cell repertoires in COVID-19 (dated by TCRdb to 2018 to 2021). The library was obtained by the immunoSEQ multiplex PCR assay. TCRdb stores this immuneACCESS table with in-frame sequences only. Part of the clones is absent; in the studies checked, under half of the shortfall reflects unresolved V genes, and no reason is known for the rest. This sample holds fewer than 500,000 clones; around 89% were observed only once. The biggest ten clones account for 0.95% to 1% of the sample. The sequencing input was PBMCs or T cells enriched from blood (not recorded which). All receptors derive from a woman aged 25 to 39 with acute COVID-19.

This clone showed up just a few times. The V gene is TRBV7-4, the J gene TRBJ2-7, with D unclear. CDR3 length: 14 residues. Between the trimmed V and J ends, which lost 1 base and 3 bases, there was a span of 10 bases. Germline-derived CDR1 and CDR2 are SGHVT and SQSDAQ. The CDR3 protein is CASSLVLGYYEQYF. The DNA of the CDR3 is TGTGCCAGCAGCTTAGTCCTGGGCTACTACGAGCAGTACTTC.

The V gene is TRBV7-6, the J gene TRBJ2-7; 10 bases match TRBD1. Trimming at V came to 3 bases and at J to 3 bases, leaving 2 bases not matched to a gene. Looked up from germline, CDR1 is SGHVS and CDR2 is FNYEAQ. The CDR3 is 14 amino acids. CDR3 sequence reads: CASSLDRGFYEQYF. The CDR3 nucleotides are TGTGCCAGCAGCTTGGACAGGGGGTTCTACGAGCAGTACTTC.

This rearrangement joins TRBV10-3 to TRBJ1-2; 8 bases fit TRBD1. The V gene end was trimmed by 4 bases and the J gene end by 8 bases; junction bases not matched to a gene: 9. Germline V lookup: CDR1 ENHRY, CDR2 SYGVKD. This CDR3 has 14 residues. Here the CDR3 DNA reads TGTGCCATCAGTGTCGCAACAGGGGGTGTAGGCTACACCTTC. Translation: CAISVATGGVGYTF.

This clone was counted a single time. The CDR3 DNA sequence: TGTGCCAGCAGTAAGTCAGGTTCCGATTCACCCCTCCACTTT. Translating it yields CASSKSGSDSPLHF. The chain carries TRBV6-6 and TRBJ1-6; D is unclear. CDR3 length: 14 residues. V lost 5 bases, J lost 8 bases, and 13 bases lay in between. Germline lookup yields CDR1 MNHNY and CDR2 SVGAGI (reference sequence).

The chain has TRBV5-5 and TRBJ2-5; no firm D call. The CDR3 spans 12 residues. Between the trimmed V and J ends, which lost 4 bases and 0 bases, there was a span of 4 bases. Per germline, CDR1 SGHKS and CDR2 YYEKEE (reference sequence). The CDR3 DNA reads TGTGCCAGCAGCCTTTACCAAGAGACCCAGTACTTC. It encodes CASSLYQETQYF. The whole variable domain, filled in from reference TRBV5-5 and TRBJ2-5, reads DAGVTQSPTHLIKTRGQQVTLRCSPISGHKSVSWYQQVLGQGPQFIFQYYEKEERGRGNFPDRFSARQFPNYSSELNVNALLLGDSALYLCASSLYQETQYFGPGTRLLVL.

CDR3 nucleotide sequence: TGTGCCAGCAGCCGCTGGAGCGGGGGGGACAATGAGCAGTTCTTC. Translating gives CASSRWSGGDNEQFF. The chain joins TRBV7-2 to TRBJ2-1; TRBD2 matches 10 bases. CDR1 and CDR2 (germline): SGHTA, FQGNSA. Trimming cost V 5 bases and J 5 bases; bases outside gene matches: 6. The CDR3 is 15 residues long. Using reference TRBV7-2 and TRBJ2-1 for the parts outside the CDR3, the full variable domain is GAGVSQSPSNKVTEKGKDVELRCDPISGHTALYWYRQSLGQGLEFLIYFQGNSAPDKSGLPSDRFSAERTGGSVSTLTIQRTQQEDSAVYLCASSRWSGGDNEQFFGPGTRLTVL.

The chain carries TRBV5-1 and TRBJ1-1; 7 positions agree with TRBD1. The germline gives CDR1 SGHRS, CDR2 YFSETQ. This CDR3 contains 15 residues. After removal of 4 bases from V and 0 bases from J, the junction contained 6 bases not matched to a gene. CDR3: CASSVDRPMNTEAFF. The CDR3 region has the DNA TGCGCCAGCAGCGTGGACAGGCCTATGAACACTGAAGCTTTCTTT.

This sequence joins TRBV5-6 and TRBJ2-2; no firm D call. The CDR3 has 15 residues. CDR1 is SGHDT and CDR2 is YYEEEE in the germline V gene. V lost 1 base to trimming and J lost 5 bases, with 12 bases between them. CDR3 sequence: CASSLSADQTGELFF. The CDR3 DNA sequence: TGTGCCAGCAGCTTGTCGGCGGATCAGACCGGGGAGCTGTTTTTT. Full variable domain (remainder filled in from reference TRBV5-6 and TRBJ2-2): DAGVTQSPTHLIKTRGQQVTLRCSPKSGHDTVSWYQQALGQGPQFIFQYYEEEERQRGNFPDRFSGHQFPNYSSELNVNALLLGDSALYLCASSLSADQTGELFFGEGSRLTVL.

The chain uses TRBV3-1 (or the pseudogene TRBV3-2) and TRBJ2-4, with 7 positions matching TRBD1. V lost 1 base to trimming and J lost 1 base; unmatched junction nucleotides: 1. The CDR3 contains 15 residues. Looked up from germline, CDR1 is LGHDT and CDR2 is YNNKEL (reference sequence). DNA of the CDR3: TGTGCCAGCAGCCAAGCACAGGGGGCCAAAAACATTCAGTACTTC. It codes for CASSQAQGAKNIQYF.

The chain links TRBV15 to TRBJ2-2; D unclear. The CDR3 covers 15 residues. Germline CDR1 and CDR2: LNHNV and YYDKDF (reference sequence). Trimming cost V 5 bases and J 7 bases, with 17 bases left between them. The chain's CDR3 is CATSPHPPTNGELFF. For the CDR3, the DNA is TGTGCCACCAGCCCGCACCCCCCCACTAACGGGGAGCTGTTTTTT.

The chain couples TRBV27 to TRBJ2-6; 9 positions agree with TRBD1. Per germline, CDR1 MNHEY and CDR2 SMNVEV (reference sequence). The CDR3 is 18 amino acids. The V gene end was trimmed by 5 bases and the J gene end by 3 bases; junction bases not matched to a gene: 11. CDR3: CASSPNLGQGNGANVLTF. CDR3 nucleotides: TGTGCCAGCAGTCCCAACCTCGGACAGGGGAATGGGGCCAACGTCCTGACTTTC. Full variable domain (outside the CDR3, taken from reference TRBV27 and TRBJ2-6): EAQVTQNPRYLITVTGKKLTVTCSQNMNHEYMSWYRQDPGLGLRQIYYSMNVEVTDKGDVPEGYKVSRKEKRNFPLILESPSPNQTSLYFCASSPNLGQGNGANVLTFGAGSRLTVL.

This clone has just one count. J is TRBJ1-1 and V is TRBV4-1; the match to TRBD1 covers 10 bases. The CDR3 totals 14 residues. With 2 bases clipped from V and 7 bases from J, the junction kept 4 bases outside the gene matches. Germline V gene data show CDR1 as MGHRA and CDR2 as YSYEKL. The CDR3 region is CASSQPGQGFEAFF. The CDR3 nucleotides read TGCGCCAGCAGCCAACCGGGACAGGGGTTTGAAGCTTTCTTT.

The CDR3 sequence is CASSQDGSSGVYEQFF. DNA for the CDR3: TGTGCCAGCAGCCAAGATGGCTCTAGCGGGGTTTATGAGCAGTTCTTC. This chain links TRBV4-2 with TRBJ2-1; TRBD2 aligns across 9 bases. The CDR3 totals 16 residues. Germline V lookup: CDR1 LGHNA, CDR2 YNFKEQ. V lost 0 bases and J lost 8; bases outside the gene matches: 8.

The V gene is TRBV18, the J gene TRBJ1-1, with 9 bases aligning to TRBD1. CDR3 size: 15 residues. J lost 2 bases, V lost 3 bases, and 4 bases had no gene match. Germline V gives CDR1 KGHSH, CDR2 LQKENI. The CDR3, as DNA: TGTGCCAGCTCACCTCGGGACAGGGTAAACACTGAAGCTTTCTTT. Translated, it gives CASSPRDRVNTEAFF. The full variable domain, with the rest looked up from reference TRBV18 and TRBJ1-1, is NAGVMQNPRHLVRRRGQEARLRCSPMKGHSHVYWYRQLPEEGLKFMVYLQKENIIDESGMPKERFSAEFPKEGPSILRIQQVVRGDSAAYFCASSPRDRVNTEAFFGQGTRLTVV.

The V call is TRBV7-9, the J call TRBJ2-1, with TRBD2 identical over 7 bases. The length of the CDR3 is 15 residues. J lost 2 bases, V lost 5 bases, and 6 bases had no gene match. Germline CDR1 is SEHNR and CDR2 is FQNEAQ (reference sequence). The CDR3: CASSPSSGPYNEQFF. The CDR3 DNA reads TGTGCCAGCAGCCCCTCTAGCGGACCCTACAATGAGCAGTTCTTC. The complete variable domain, with remaining parts taken from reference TRBV7-9 and TRBJ2-1, reads DTGVSQNPRHKITKRGQNVTFRCDPISEHNRLYWYRQTLGQGPEFLTYFQNEAQLEKSRLLSDRFSAERPKGSFSTLEIQRTEQGDSAMYLCASSPSSGPYNEQFFGPGTRLTVL.

The chain links TRBV2 to TRBJ2-5; no reliable D call. This CDR3 comprises 14 residues. The ends were cut back, 2 bases at V and 0 bases at J, with 7 bases in the middle. Germline CDR1 SNHLY, CDR2 FYNNEI. The CDR3 loop is CASSETTYQETQYF. Here the CDR3 DNA reads TGTGCCAGCAGTGAAACGACTTACCAAGAGACCCAGTACTTC.

V and J are TRBV6-5 and TRBJ1-2, with TRBD1 identical over 10 bases. The CDR3 covers 15 residues. The V segment lost 7 bases and the J segment 3 bases; nucleotides outside the gene matches: 8. CDR1 and CDR2 from the germline V gene are MNHEY and SVGAGI. CDR3: CASTHGGTGDYGYTF. The DNA for the CDR3 is TGTGCCAGCACCCACGGAGGGACAGGGGACTATGGCTACACCTTC.

To note about this clone: This sample also contains other DNA sequences that code for the same CDR3. The chain combines TRBV5-1 with TRBJ1-1; possibly TRBD1 for D (5 bases). Trimming removed 5 bases at V and 1 base at J, with 12 bases between. The CDR3 covers 14 residues. Germline assignment: CDR1 SGHRS and CDR2 YFSETQ. The CDR3 sequence is CASSGQGANTEAFF. In nucleotides, the CDR3 is TGCGCCAGCAGTGGACAAGGGGCGAACACTGAAGCTTTCTTT.

This chain connects TRBV2 to TRBJ2-1, with TRBD2 identical over 8 bases. Germline V gene data show CDR1 as SNHLY and CDR2 as FYNNEI. Germline trimming cut 6 bases from V and 5 bases from J; bases unmatched to any gene: 6. The length of the CDR3 is 14 residues. The CDR3 nucleotides read TGTGCCAGCAGCGGGACTAGATCCCACAATGAGCAGTTCTTC. Its translation is CASSGTRSHNEQFF.

This chain joins TRBV15 and TRBJ1-5, with 8 bases lining up with TRBD1. Germline loops: CDR1 LNHNV, CDR2 YYDKDF (reference sequence). Germline trimming cut 4 bases from V and 2 bases from J; bases unmatched to any gene: 10. The length of the CDR3 is 17 residues. CDR3 bases: TGTGCCACCAGCATAGGACAGGGTTCTTGGGGCAATCAGCCCCAGCATTTT. As protein: CATSIGQGSWGNQPQHF.

This rearrangement joins TRBV11-2 to TRBJ2-3; D gene uncertain. The ends were cut back, 5 bases at V and 4 bases at J, with 10 bases in the middle. Germline-derived CDR1 and CDR2 are SGHAT and FQNNGV. CDR3 length: 13 amino acids. CDR3 DNA: TGTGCCAGCAGCCGCTTCGAGGCAGATACGCAGTATTTT. Amino acid sequence: CASSRFEADTQYF.

The chain links TRBV19 to TRBJ1-1; D is unclear. The CDR3 contains 17 residues. V lost 6 bases to trimming and J lost 3 bases, with 23 bases between them. Germline CDR1 is LNHDA and CDR2 is SQIVND (reference sequence). The CDR3 loop reads CASRKTFLGGIDTEAFF. Written as DNA, the CDR3 is TGTGCCAGTAGAAAAACCTTCCTTGGAGGGATCGACACTGAAGCTTTCTTT.

V gene TRBV7-2 combines with J gene TRBJ1-5; 7 bases fit TRBD1. The CDR3 extends over 14 amino acids. V trimming: 5 bases; J trimming: 3 bases; junction bases outside the gene matches: 4. Per the germline V gene, CDR1 is SGHTA and CDR2 is FQGNSA. CDR3 sequence reads: CASSGTANNQPQHF. For the CDR3, the DNA is TGTGCCAGCAGCGGGACAGCCAACAATCAGCCCCAGCATTTT. The whole variable domain, remainder taken from reference TRBV7-2 and TRBJ1-5, is GAGVSQSPSNKVTEKGKDVELRCDPISGHTALYWYRQSLGQGLEFLIYFQGNSAPDKSGLPSDRFSAERTGGSVSTLTIQRTQQEDSAVYLCASSGTANNQPQHFGDGTRLSIL.

CDR3 nucleotides: TGTGCCAGCAGCCAAGTCCTCGGGGGTGGATCGTACAATGAGCAGTTCTTC. This gives the protein CASSQVLGGGSYNEQFF. The rearrangement joins TRBV4-2 to TRBJ2-1; perhaps TRBD2 as D (6 bases). The CDR3 runs to 17 residues. V lost 1 base and J lost 4, with 17 bases in between. Per the germline V gene, CDR1 is LGHNA and CDR2 is YNFKEQ.

J is TRBJ1-1 and V is TRBV19; D gene ambiguous. This CDR3 has 14 amino acids. Germline CDR1 is LNHDA and CDR2 is SQIVND (reference sequence). V lost 5 bases and J lost 1, with 11 bases in between. The CDR3 DNA reads as TGTGCCAGTAGTCCCCTTTCGAGGAACACTGAAGCTTTCTTT. This codes for CASSPLSRNTEAFF.

V is TRBV29-1 and J is TRBJ2-5; 7 nucleotides align to TRBD1. CDR1 and CDR2 from the germline V gene are SQVTM and ANQGSEA. CDR3 length: 13 amino acids. With V trimmed by 3 bases and J by 4 bases, 5 bases remained unmatched. In nucleotides, the CDR3 is TGCAGCGTTGACGTAGGGGGCGGAGAGACCCAGTACTTC. Its protein is CSVDVGGGETQYF.

This chain joins TRBV10-3 and TRBJ1-5; 7 positions agree with TRBD1. CDR1 and CDR2 (germline): ENHRY, SYGVKD. CDR3 length equals 14 residues. The junction had 9 bases not matched to a gene; V was cut back by 5 bases and J by 8 bases. CDR3 nucleotides: TGTGCCATCAGTCCGGACAGGCCGGGGGAGCCCCAGCATTTT. It specifies CAISPDRPGEPQHF.

This chain uses TRBV29-1 with TRBJ2-3; possibly TRBD1 for D (6 bases). The CDR3 runs to 13 residues. The V gene lost 4 bases and the J gene lost 5 bases, with 13 bases spanning the gap. Per germline, CDR1 SQVTM and CDR2 ANQGSEA. CDR3 residues: CSVGAGVGDTQYF. The CDR3 DNA reads as TGCAGCGTTGGGGCAGGGGTTGGAGATACGCAGTATTTT.

This sequence joins TRBV12-3 or TRBV12-4 and TRBJ1-1, with a possible D match to TRBD1 (5 bases). V lost 5 bases, J lost 0 bases, and 7 bases lay in between. CDR3 length: 13 amino acids. This CDR3 is CASSRDLNTEAFF. The CDR3 coding sequence is TGTGCCAGCAGTCGGGACTTGAACACTGAAGCTTTCTTT.

The rearrangement uses TRBV19 and TRBJ2-1, with 10 bases that match TRBD1. After removal of 2 bases from V and 9 bases from J, the junction contained 10 bases not matched to a gene. Germline V gene data show CDR1 as LNHDA and CDR2 as SQIVND (reference sequence). The CDR3 runs 16 residues. The CDR3 nucleotides are TGTGCCAGTAGTATACTGTGGGACAGGGGTCACGGTGAGCAGTTCTTC. Translated, it gives CASSILWDRGHGEQFF.

The rearrangement joins TRBV18 to TRBJ2-3, with a tentative D call TRBD1 (5 bases). CDR3 length: 15 amino acids. Trimming took off 3 bases at V and 2 bases at J, with 12 bases between the two ends. Germline CDR1 is KGHSH and CDR2 is LQKENI. The CDR3 is CASSPKSGSTDTQYF. The CDR3 DNA is TGTGCCAGCTCACCCAAATCAGGGTCCACAGATACGCAGTATTTT.

This clone was observed a few times. CDR3: CASSRLQNTEAFF. The CDR3 DNA follows: TGTGCCAGCTCACGACTGCAGAACACTGAAGCTTTCTTT. The chain joins TRBV7-6 to TRBJ1-1; D is uncertain. V was pared by 8 bases and J by 1 base, with 11 bases between. Germline assignment: CDR1 SGHVS and CDR2 FNYEAQ. This CDR3 region has 13 residues.